This TCR beta chain comes out of a study of blood T cell repertoires in COVID-19. Study information: From the United States, Italy and Spain came samples of acute and convalescent COVID-19.

V gave up 6 bases and J gave up 8 bases, with 16 bases separating them. Germline lookup yields CDR1 MGHDK and CDR2 SYGVNS. The CDR3 totals 13 residues. Original processing notes: For nucleated cells, counts were estimated from reference gene primer amplification. Profiled with immunoSEQ multiplex PCR; TCRdb holds only in-frame clones, not every one. The DNA gave D and trimming, while V, J and clone size come from that table. Here the sample spans approximately 50,000 clones, around 80% being singletons. Specimen: peripheral blood. The source of this sequence is a man between 65 and 80 years old with acute or convalescent COVID-19. This chain links TRBV25-1 with TRBJ1-2, with a tentative D call TRBD1 (5 bases). The CDR3 loop reads CASRDQGGGGYTF. CDR3 sequence (DNA): TGTGCCAGCAGAGACCAGGGAGGAGGGGGCTACACCTTC.